These T cell receptor beta chains were read from a single sample in a study of shared clonotypes between healthy human individuals. Only in-frame clones appear in the TCRdb table, and some are missing; sequencing was by immunoSEQ multiplex PCR. The data contain more than 2 million clones, 85% to 95% of them seen just once; the ten biggest clones take up 0.13%. Sequencing used naive CD4+ T cells sorted from blood. The receptors shown here come from a man younger than 35 in good health. Each CDR3 is given with its conserved first and last residue. Fields, in order: J gene, D gene, V gene, CDR3 protein, CDR3 DNA. The D gene is left open where the match is weak.

J gene: TRBJ2-7
D gene: .
V gene: TRBV30
CDR3 protein: CAVGAGGTYEQYF
CDR3 DNA: TGTGCCGTGGGGGCAGGGGGGACCTACGAGCAGTACTTC

J gene: TRBJ1-1
D gene: .
V gene: TRBV11-1
CDR3 protein: CASSLRGNTEAFF
CDR3 DNA: TGTGCCAGCAGCTTACGAGGGAACACTGAAGCTTTCTTT

J gene: TRBJ2-2
D gene: TRBD1
V gene: TRBV30
CDR3 protein: CAWSLTGTGELFF
CDR3 DNA: TGTGCCTGGAGCTTGACAGGGACCGGGGAGCTGTTTTTT

J gene: TRBJ1-3
D gene: TRBD1
V gene: TRBV29-1
CDR3 protein: CSVSQGAGNTIYF
CDR3 DNA: TGCAGCGTGTCTCAGGGGGCTGGAAACACCATATATTTT

J gene: TRBJ2-7
D gene: TRBD2
V gene: TRBV6-6
CDR3 protein: CASRLLAGNYEQYF
CDR3 DNA: TGTGCCAGCAGGTTACTAGCGGGGAACTACGAGCAGTACTTC

J gene: TRBJ2-6
D gene: .
V gene: TRBV5-1
CDR3 protein: CASSSELFSGANVLTF
CDR3 DNA: TGCGCCAGCAGCTCGGAACTGTTCTCTGGGGCCAACGTCCTGACTTTC

J gene: TRBJ1-5
D gene: TRBD1
V gene: TRBV5-1
CDR3 protein: CASSLTGTGNQPQHF
CDR3 DNA: TGCGCCAGCAGCCTGACCGGGACAGGCAATCAGCCCCAGCATTTT

J gene: TRBJ2-1
D gene: TRBD2
V gene: TRBV5-1
CDR3 protein: CASSRALTGGPYEQFF
CDR3 DNA: TGCGCCAGCAGCCGAGCCCTAACGGGAGGGCCCTATGAGCAGTTCTTC

J gene: TRBJ1-4
D gene: .
V gene: TRBV30
CDR3 protein: CAWSVGREKLFF
CDR3 DNA: TGTGCCTGGAGTGTAGGGAGGGAGAAACTGTTTTTT

J gene: TRBJ2-7
D gene: TRBD2
V gene: TRBV7-2
CDR3 protein: CASSSGSSGSKYEQYF
CDR3 DNA: TGTGCCAGCAGCTCGGGTTCAAGCGGGAGTAAGTACGAGCAGTACTTC